The 27 T cell receptor beta chains reported below all come from one sample, sequenced in a study of Ad26.COV2.S vaccination and SARS-CoV-2 variants. TCRdb's table, derived via immunoSEQ multiplex PCR, lists solely in-frame clones and lacks some. The data show about 180,000 clones, roughly 85% seen once. The material was peripheral blood, obtained after recovery from COVID-19. Receptors were obtained from a human donor who had recovered from COVID-19.

The V gene is TRBV14, the J gene TRBJ2-7, with TRBD1 identical over 8 bases. The CDR3 is 13 residues long. Germline V gene data show CDR1 as SGHDN and CDR2 as FVKESK. V shed 4 bases, J shed 5 bases, and the junction held 4 bases outside the gene matches. The CDR3 DNA follows: TGTGCCAGCAGCCTCAGGGGGCGCGACGAGCAGTACTTC. Translating it yields CASSLRGRDEQYF.

The CDR3 region has the DNA TGCAGTGCTAGTAGAGGAAGCGGGGGGAGCGAGACCCAGTACTTC. This translates into CSASRGSGGSETQYF. The V call is TRBV20-1, the J call TRBJ2-5; 9 bases fit TRBD2. The CDR3 loop spans 15 amino acids. Looked up from germline, CDR1 is DFQATT and CDR2 is SNEGSKA (reference sequence). With 3 bases clipped from V and 5 bases from J, the junction kept 10 bases outside the gene matches.

The chain links TRBV5-6 to TRBJ2-2, with D perhaps matching TRBD2 (5 bases). Trimming took off 4 bases at V and 5 bases at J, with 15 bases between the two ends. There are 15 residues in the CDR3. Germline lookup yields CDR1 SGHDT and CDR2 YYEEEE. The chain's CDR3 is CASSLAGVQTGELFF. CDR3 DNA sequence: TGTGCCAGCAGCCTCGCGGGTGTACAGACCGGGGAGCTGTTTTTT.

The rearrangement joins TRBV3-1 (or the pseudogene TRBV3-2) to TRBJ1-1, with D possibly TRBD1 on 6 matching bases. CDR1 and CDR2 (germline): LGHDT, YNNKEL (reference sequence). The V and J ends lost 0 bases and 5 bases respectively, with 16 bases between them. The CDR3 spans 16 residues. Written as DNA, the CDR3 is TGTGCCAGCAGCCAAGATCAGGGCAGGGGAAGTACTGAAGCTTTCTTT. Translation gives CASSQDQGRGSTEAFF.

This chain uses TRBV9 with TRBJ1-4, with a weak D call TRBD1 (5 bases). CDR1 and CDR2 from the germline V gene are SGDLS and YYNGEE. The V gene lost 3 bases and the J gene lost 2 bases, with 8 bases spanning the gap. This CDR3 comprises 14 residues. In nucleotides, the CDR3 is TGTGCCAGCAGCGCGGGACTGACTAATGAAAAACTGTTTTTT. It encodes CASSAGLTNEKLFF.

The V and J genes are TRBV2 and TRBJ1-1; D remains unclear. CDR3 size: 14 residues. The germline CDR1 and CDR2 sequences are SNHLY and FYNNEI. V gave up 1 base and J gave up 5 bases, with 11 bases separating them. CDR3 sequence: CASSEEGKVTEAFF. CDR3 bases: TGTGCCAGCAGTGAAGAGGGAAAGGTGACTGAAGCTTTCTTT. The full variable domain, rest sourced from reference TRBV2 and TRBJ1-1, is EPEVTQTPSHQVTQMGQEVILRCVPISNHLYFYWYRQILGQKVEFLVSFYNNEISEKSEIFDDQFSVERPDGSNFTLKIRSTKLEDSAMYFCASSEEGKVTEAFFGQGTRLTVV.

The J gene is TRBJ2-1, the V gene TRBV5-1; TRBD2 matches at 15 bases. V shed 6 bases, J shed 1 base, and the junction held 8 bases outside the gene matches. Germline-derived CDR1 and CDR2 are SGHRS and YFSETQ. The CDR3 has 18 residues. CDR3 DNA: TGCGCCAGCAAGAATCGGACTAGCGGGAGGGGATCCTACAATGAGCAGTTCTTC. Protein product: CASKNRTSGRGSYNEQFF.

The rearrangement joins TRBV6-5 to TRBJ2-7; no clear D gene. The V and J ends lost 6 bases and 5 bases respectively, with 11 bases between them. This CDR3 spans 12 amino acids. Looked up from germline, CDR1 is MNHEY and CDR2 is SVGAGI. CDR3: CASSWGRDEQYF. The CDR3 bases are TGTGCCAGCAGCTGGGGTCGCGACGAGCAGTACTTC.

This clone was recorded once. This chain uses TRBV7-2 with TRBJ2-1; D unclear. Trimming stripped 5 bases from V and 8 bases from J, with 13 bases between. There are 13 residues in the CDR3. Germline CDR1 reads SGHTA; CDR2 reads FQGNSA. The CDR3, as DNA: TGTGCCAGCAGCCCCCCATTCGGAGATGAGCAGTTCTTC. This translates into CASSPPFGDEQFF.

J is TRBJ2-7 and V is TRBV10-1; D might be TRBD1 or TRBD2, each matching 5 bases. Germline V lookup: CDR1 WNHNN, CDR2 SYGVQD (reference sequence). V gave up 4 bases and J gave up 3 bases, with 13 bases separating them. The CDR3 covers 14 residues. The CDR3, as DNA: TGCGCCAGCAGTGTAAGGGACCGACTCTACGAGCAGTACTTC. Translation: CASSVRDRLYEQYF.

The chain is built from TRBV5-1 and TRBJ1-3; 8 positions match TRBD1. Unmatched junction bases numbered 9, after V lost 4 bases and J lost 0 bases. This CDR3 is built from 17 residues. The germline gives CDR1 SGHRS, CDR2 YFSETQ. In DNA, the CDR3 is TGCGCCAGCAGCCCCCGGACAGGGTACAACTCTGGAAACACCATATATTTT. Translating it yields CASSPRTGYNSGNTIYF.

The chain recombines TRBV5-1 with TRBJ2-2; TRBD2 agrees at 9 bases. CDR3 length: 14 amino acids. Trimming removed 6 bases from V and 2 bases from J; junction bases left unmatched: 2. Germline V gene sequence: CDR1 SGHRS, CDR2 YFSETQ. This CDR3 reads CASMTSGNTGELFF. CDR3 nucleotide sequence: TGCGCCAGCATGACTAGCGGAAACACCGGGGAGCTGTTTTTT.

This clone was recorded once. This chain joins TRBV19 and TRBJ1-5; 9 nucleotides line up with TRBD1. Germline loops: CDR1 LNHDA, CDR2 SQIVND (reference sequence). CDR3 size: 15 residues. The J segment lost 7 bases and the V segment lost 5 bases, leaving 9 bases of the junction unmatched. The CDR3 is CASSAGQGYSQPQHF. The CDR3, as DNA: TGTGCCAGTAGTGCGGGACAGGGCTATAGCCAGCCCCAGCATTTT.

The CDR3 protein is CASSPPGTGYEQYF. CDR3 nucleotide sequence: TGTGCCAGCTCACCCCCGGGGACAGGCTACGAGCAGTACTTC. J is TRBJ2-7 and V is TRBV18, with TRBD1 matching over 8 bases. Trimming at V came to 3 bases and at J to 3 bases, leaving 4 bases not matched to a gene. This CDR3 has 14 residues. Germline V gives CDR1 KGHSH, CDR2 LQKENI.

The chain links TRBV25-1 to TRBJ2-6; 7 nucleotides line up with TRBD1. The CDR3 has 18 residues. CDR1 is MGHDK, CDR2 SYGVNS, per germline. V shed 6 bases, J shed 2 bases, and the junction held 13 bases outside the gene matches. The CDR3 sequence: CASRTDRGGPPGANVLTF. The CDR3 nucleotides read TGTGCCAGCAGGACTGATCGAGGGGGCCCCCCTGGGGCCAACGTCCTGACTTTC.

CDR3 bases: TGTGCCAGTACCATGAGGGGTACCGGGGAGCTGTTTTTT. It codes for CASTMRGTGELFF. The genes are TRBV19 and TRBJ2-2, with D perhaps given as TRBD1 or TRBD2 (5 bases each). Trimming pared 7 bases from V and 5 bases from J, leaving 11 bases between. Germline values: CDR1 LNHDA, CDR2 SQIVND (reference sequence). The CDR3 length is 13 residues.

The genes are TRBV7-7 and TRBJ2-1, with D hard to call. The CDR3 has 14 amino acids. V lost 5 bases to trimming and J lost 5 bases, with 13 bases between them. The germline V gene encodes CDR1 SSHAT and CDR2 FNYEAQ (reference sequence). This chain's CDR3 is CASSPSTGDNEQFF. For the CDR3, the DNA is TGTGCCAGCAGCCCTTCGACTGGAGACAATGAGCAGTTCTTC.

V and J are TRBV4-2 and TRBJ2-1; D unresolved. This CDR3 region has 13 residues. Germline V gives CDR1 LGHNA, CDR2 YNFKEQ. V shed 2 bases and J shed 10 bases, with 12 bases lying between them. DNA for the CDR3: TGTGCCAGCAGCCAACAGAAACTATGGGAGCAGTTCTTC. Translated, it gives CASSQQKLWEQFF.

The gene calls are TRBV24-1 and TRBJ2-2; 7 bases are a match to TRBD2. CDR1 and CDR2 (germline): KGHDR, SFDVKD. The CDR3 has 16 residues. V lost 1 base to trimming and J lost 5 bases; unmatched junction nucleotides: 6. The CDR3 DNA is TGTGCCACCAGTGATTTTTCGGGGGAGGGGACCGGGGAGCTGTTTTTT. Translation gives CATSDFSGEGTGELFF.

The chain is built from TRBV11-1 and TRBJ2-3, with unresolved D. V dropped 2 bases and J dropped 7 bases, with 10 bases sitting between them. This CDR3 comprises 13 residues. Per germline, CDR1 SGHAT and CDR2 FQDESV (reference sequence). The CDR3 nucleotides are TGTGCCAGCAGCTTACCTGGACGGAATACGCAGTATTTT. Its protein is CASSLPGRNTQYF.

V is TRBV5-1 and J is TRBJ1-1; D gene uncertain. Per germline, CDR1 SGHRS and CDR2 YFSETQ. V was clipped by 0 bases and J by 0 bases, with 9 bases between them. This CDR3 contains 15 residues. The CDR3 DNA is TGCGCCAGCAGCTTGGATTACAGATTGAACACTGAAGCTTTCTTT. Translation: CASSLDYRLNTEAFF.

Written as DNA, the CDR3 is TGTGCCAGCAGCAAAGGGACCGAGGGGCAGCCCCAGCATTTT. Amino acids: CASSKGTEGQPQHF. The V gene is TRBV5-4, the J gene TRBJ1-5, with D possibly matching TRBD1 (5 bases). Germline assignment: CDR1 SGHNT and CDR2 YYREEE (reference sequence). The CDR3 loop spans 14 amino acids. V shed 4 bases and J shed 7 bases, with 15 bases lying between them.

The sample holds a few counts of this clone. V is TRBV27 and J is TRBJ1-5, with 8 bases matching TRBD1. Germline V gives CDR1 MNHEY, CDR2 SMNVEV (reference sequence). The CDR3 spans 16 residues. V lost 4 bases and J lost 4; bases outside the gene matches: 9. CDR3 nucleotides: TGTGCCAGCAGTTCGAATCCAGGGGGCGTAAATCAGCCCCAGCATTTT. This encodes CASSSNPGGVNQPQHF.

This rearrangement joins TRBV6-5 to TRBJ1-1; no firm D call. Germline-derived CDR1 and CDR2 are MNHEY and SVGAGI. The V and J ends lost 9 bases and 6 bases respectively, with 17 bases between them. This CDR3 has 13 amino acids. The CDR3 loop reads CASGPRRVAEAFF. The CDR3 bases are TGTGCCAGTGGACCTCGCCGCGTGGCTGAAGCTTTCTTT.

This chain links TRBV9 with TRBJ2-3; maybe TRBD1 (6 bases). The CDR3 length is 16 residues. Germline CDR1 and CDR2: SGDLS and YYNGEE. The germline V and J ends were trimmed by 0 bases and 2 bases, with 13 bases remaining between them. The CDR3 nucleotides read TGTGCCAGCAGCGTAGAGGGGGTAGCTCTCACAGATACGCAGTATTTT. As protein: CASSVEGVALTDTQYF.

CDR3 region: CASTAGANYGYTF. CDR3 DNA: TGTGCCAGCACCGCGGGAGCTAACTATGGCTACACCTTC. The chain links TRBV27 to TRBJ1-2; D is uncertain. V was shortened by 7 bases and J by 0 bases, with 9 bases between the two germline ends. This CDR3 is built from 13 residues. Germline CDR1 and CDR2: MNHEY and SMNVEV (reference sequence).

The sample holds one count of this clone. The chain carries TRBV9 and TRBJ2-1; 9 positions agree with TRBD1. CDR1 is SGDLS and CDR2 is YYNGEE in the germline V gene. This CDR3 is built from 17 residues. V was clipped by 3 bases and J by 7 bases; unmatched bases: 14. The CDR3 sequence: CASSDRAGTGSKNEQFF. The CDR3, as DNA: TGTGCCAGCAGCGACCGGGCCGGGACAGGGTCGAAAAATGAGCAGTTCTTC.